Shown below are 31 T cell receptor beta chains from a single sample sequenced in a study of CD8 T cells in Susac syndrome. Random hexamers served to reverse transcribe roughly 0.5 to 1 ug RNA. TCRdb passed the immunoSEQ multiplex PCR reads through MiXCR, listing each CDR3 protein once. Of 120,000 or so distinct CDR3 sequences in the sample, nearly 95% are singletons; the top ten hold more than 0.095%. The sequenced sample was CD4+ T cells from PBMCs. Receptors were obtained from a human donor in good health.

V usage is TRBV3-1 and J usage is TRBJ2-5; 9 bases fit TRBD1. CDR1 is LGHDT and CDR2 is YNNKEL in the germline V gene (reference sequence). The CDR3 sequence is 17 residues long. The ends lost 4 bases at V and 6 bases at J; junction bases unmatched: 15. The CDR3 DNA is TGTGCCAGCAGCCGCCCCTACAGGGGGCGCGAGGGAAAGACCCAGTACTTC. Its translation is CASSRPYRGREGKTQYF.

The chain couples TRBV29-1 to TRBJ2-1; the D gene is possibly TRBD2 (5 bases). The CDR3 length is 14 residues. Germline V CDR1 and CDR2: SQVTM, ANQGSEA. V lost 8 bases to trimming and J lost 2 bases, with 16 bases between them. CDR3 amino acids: CSITSGFPYNEQFF. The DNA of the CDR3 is TGCAGCATTACGAGCGGTTTCCCCTACAATGAGCAGTTCTTC.

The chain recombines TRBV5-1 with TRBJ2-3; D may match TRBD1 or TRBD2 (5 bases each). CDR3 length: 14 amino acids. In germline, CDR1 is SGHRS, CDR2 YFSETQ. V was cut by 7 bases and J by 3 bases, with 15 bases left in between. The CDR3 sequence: CASAGAGKTDTQYF. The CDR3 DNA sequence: TGCGCCAGCGCCGGGGCAGGGAAGACAGATACGCAGTATTTT.

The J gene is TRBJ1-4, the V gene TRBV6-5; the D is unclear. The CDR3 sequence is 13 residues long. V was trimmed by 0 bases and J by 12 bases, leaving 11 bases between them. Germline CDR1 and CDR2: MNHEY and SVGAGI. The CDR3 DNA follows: TGTGCCAGCAGTTACTCATCCTTGAGTCAACTGTTTTTT. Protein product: CASSYSSLSQLFF.

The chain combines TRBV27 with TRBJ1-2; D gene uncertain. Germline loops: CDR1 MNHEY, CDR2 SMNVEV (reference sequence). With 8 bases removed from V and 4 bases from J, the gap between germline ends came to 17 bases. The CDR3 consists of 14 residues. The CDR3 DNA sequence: TGTGCCAGCGCCTCTGGCAGTACGGGCTATGGCTACACCTTC. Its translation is CASASGSTGYGYTF.

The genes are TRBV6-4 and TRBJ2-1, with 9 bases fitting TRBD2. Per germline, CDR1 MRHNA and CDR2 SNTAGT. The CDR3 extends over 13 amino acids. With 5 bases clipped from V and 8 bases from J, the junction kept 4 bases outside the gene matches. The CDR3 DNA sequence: TGTGCCAGCAGTAAAGCGGGAGGAGATGAGCAGTTCTTC. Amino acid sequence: CASSKAGGDEQFF.

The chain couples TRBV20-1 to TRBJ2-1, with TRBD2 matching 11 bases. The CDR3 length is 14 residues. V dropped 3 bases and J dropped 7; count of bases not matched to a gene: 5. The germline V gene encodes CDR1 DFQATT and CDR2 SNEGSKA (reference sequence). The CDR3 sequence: CSASLLAGVNEQFF. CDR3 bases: TGCAGTGCTAGTCTACTAGCGGGAGTTAATGAGCAGTTCTTC.

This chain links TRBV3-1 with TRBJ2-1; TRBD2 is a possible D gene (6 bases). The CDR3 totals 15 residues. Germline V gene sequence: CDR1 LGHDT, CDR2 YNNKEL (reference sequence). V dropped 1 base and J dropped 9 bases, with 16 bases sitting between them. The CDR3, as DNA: TGTGCCAGCAGCCAAGTGTTGGCTAGCGATGGTGAGCAGTTCTTC. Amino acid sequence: CASSQVLASDGEQFF.

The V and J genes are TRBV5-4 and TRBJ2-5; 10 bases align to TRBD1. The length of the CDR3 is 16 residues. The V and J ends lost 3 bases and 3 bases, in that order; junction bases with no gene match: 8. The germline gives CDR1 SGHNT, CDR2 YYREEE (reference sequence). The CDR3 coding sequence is TGTGCCAGCAGCTGGACTGCCGGGACAGGGGAAGAGACCCAGTACTTC. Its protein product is CASSWTAGTGEETQYF.

The CDR3, as DNA: TGTGCCAGCTCACCACCGGGCGGGAGGGCCTACAATGAGCAGTTCTTC. This sequence encodes CASSPPGGRAYNEQFF. This chain links TRBV18 with TRBJ2-1; TRBD2 aligns across 9 bases. The germline CDR1 and CDR2 sequences are KGHSH and LQKENI. The V gene end was trimmed by 0 bases and the J gene end by 2 bases; junction bases not matched to a gene: 2. The CDR3 is 16 residues long.

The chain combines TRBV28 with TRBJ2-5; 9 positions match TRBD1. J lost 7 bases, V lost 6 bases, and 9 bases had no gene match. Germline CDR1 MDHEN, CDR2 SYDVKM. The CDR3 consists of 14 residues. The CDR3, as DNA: TGTGCCAGCAGAAGCACCGGGACAGGGTTGACCCAGTACTTC. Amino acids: CASRSTGTGLTQYF.

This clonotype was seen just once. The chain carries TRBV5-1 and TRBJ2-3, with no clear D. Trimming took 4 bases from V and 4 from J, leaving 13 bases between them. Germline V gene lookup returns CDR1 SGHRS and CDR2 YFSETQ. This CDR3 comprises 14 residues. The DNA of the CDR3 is TGCGCCAGCAGCCTTGGTGTAGACGCAGATACGCAGTATTTT. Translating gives CASSLGVDADTQYF.

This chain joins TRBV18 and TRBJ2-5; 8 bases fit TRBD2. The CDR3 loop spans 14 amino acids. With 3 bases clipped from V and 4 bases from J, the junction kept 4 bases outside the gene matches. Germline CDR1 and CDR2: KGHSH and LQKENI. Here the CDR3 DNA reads TGTGCCAGCTCACCCCCGGGGGGGACAGAGACCCAGTACTTC. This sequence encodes CASSPPGGTETQYF.

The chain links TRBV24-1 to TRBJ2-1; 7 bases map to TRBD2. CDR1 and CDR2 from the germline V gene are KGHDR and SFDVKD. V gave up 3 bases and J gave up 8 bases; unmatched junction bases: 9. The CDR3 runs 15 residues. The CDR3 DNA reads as TGTGCCACCAGTGATCCCAGGACTAGGTCGGATGAGCAGTTCTTC. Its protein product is CATSDPRTRSDEQFF.

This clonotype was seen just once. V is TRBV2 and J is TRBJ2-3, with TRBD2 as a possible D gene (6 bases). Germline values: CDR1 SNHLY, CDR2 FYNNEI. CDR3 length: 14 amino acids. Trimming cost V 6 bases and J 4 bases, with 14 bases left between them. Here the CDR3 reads CASRGVGGPDTQYF. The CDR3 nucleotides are TGTGCCAGCAGGGGAGTTGGAGGGCCAGATACGCAGTATTTT.

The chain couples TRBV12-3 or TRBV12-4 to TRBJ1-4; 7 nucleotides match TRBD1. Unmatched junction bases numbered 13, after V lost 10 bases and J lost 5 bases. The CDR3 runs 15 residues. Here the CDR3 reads CATADRTVINEKLFF. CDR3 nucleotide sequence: TGTGCCACCGCGGACAGGACAGTGATCAATGAAAAACTGTTTTTT.

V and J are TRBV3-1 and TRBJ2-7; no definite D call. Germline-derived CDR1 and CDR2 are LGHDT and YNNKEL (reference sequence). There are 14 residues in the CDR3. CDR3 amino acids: CAVPWTPAPYEQYF. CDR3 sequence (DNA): TGTGCAGTACCCTGGACGCCGGCACCCTACGAGCAGTACTTC.

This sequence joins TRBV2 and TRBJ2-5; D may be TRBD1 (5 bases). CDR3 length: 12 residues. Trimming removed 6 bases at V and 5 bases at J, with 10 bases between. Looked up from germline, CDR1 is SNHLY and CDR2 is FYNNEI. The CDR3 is CASRDSGETQYF. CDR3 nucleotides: TGTGCCAGCAGAGACAGTGGCGAGACCCAGTACTTC.

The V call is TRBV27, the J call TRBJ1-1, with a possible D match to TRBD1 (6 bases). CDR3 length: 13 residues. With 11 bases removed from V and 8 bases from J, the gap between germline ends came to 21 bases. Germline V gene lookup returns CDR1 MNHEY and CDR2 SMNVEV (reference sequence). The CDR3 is CASSVGARFEAFF. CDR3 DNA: TGTGCCTCGTCCGTGGGGGCAAGATTCGAAGCTTTCTTT.

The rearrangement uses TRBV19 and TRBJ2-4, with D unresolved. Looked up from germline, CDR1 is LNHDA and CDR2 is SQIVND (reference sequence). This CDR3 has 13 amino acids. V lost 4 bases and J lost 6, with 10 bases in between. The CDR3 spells CASSKDGRNIQYF. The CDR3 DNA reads TGTGCCAGTAGTAAGGACGGGCGAAACATTCAGTACTTC.

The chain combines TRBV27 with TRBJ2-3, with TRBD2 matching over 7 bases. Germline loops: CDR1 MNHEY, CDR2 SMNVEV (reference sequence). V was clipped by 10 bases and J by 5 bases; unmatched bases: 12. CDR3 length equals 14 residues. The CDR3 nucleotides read TGTGCCACCATGGGGGGGGACGGCCGAGATACGCAGTATTTT. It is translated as CATMGGDGRDTQYF.

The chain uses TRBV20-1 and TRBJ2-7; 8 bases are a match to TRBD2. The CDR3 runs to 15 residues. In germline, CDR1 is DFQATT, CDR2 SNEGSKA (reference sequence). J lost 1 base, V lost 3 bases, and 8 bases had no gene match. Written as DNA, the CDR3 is TGCAGTGCTAGCTCCAGCGGGAGTTTATCCTACGAGCAGTACTTC. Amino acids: CSASSSGSLSYEQYF.

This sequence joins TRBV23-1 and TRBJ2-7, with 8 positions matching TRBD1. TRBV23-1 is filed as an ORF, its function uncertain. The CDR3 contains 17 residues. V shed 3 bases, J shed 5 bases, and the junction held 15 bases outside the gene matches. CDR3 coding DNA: TGCGCCAGCAGTCAGTCGACAGGGGTACTCCCACTCAACGAGCAGTACTTC. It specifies CASSQSTGVLPLNEQYF.

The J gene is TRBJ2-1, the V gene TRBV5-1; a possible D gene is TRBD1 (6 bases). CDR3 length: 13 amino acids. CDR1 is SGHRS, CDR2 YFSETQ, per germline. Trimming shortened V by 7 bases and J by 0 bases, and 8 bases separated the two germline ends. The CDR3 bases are TGCGCCAGCGTGGACAGCTCCTACAATGAGCAGTTCTTC. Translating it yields CASVDSSYNEQFF. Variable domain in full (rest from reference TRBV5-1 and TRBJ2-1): KAGVTQTPRYLIKTRGQQVTLSCSPISGHRSVSWYQQTPGQGLQFLFEYFSETQRNKGNFPGRFSGRQFSNSRSEMNVSTLELGDSALYLCASVDSSYNEQFFGPGTRLTVL.

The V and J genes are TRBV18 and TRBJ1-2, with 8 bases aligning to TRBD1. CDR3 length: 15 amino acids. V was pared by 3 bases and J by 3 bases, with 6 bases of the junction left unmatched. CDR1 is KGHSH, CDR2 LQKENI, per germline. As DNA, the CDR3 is TGTGCCAGCTCACCCAAGACAGGGGAGGACTATGGCTACACCTTC. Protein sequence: CASSPKTGEDYGYTF.

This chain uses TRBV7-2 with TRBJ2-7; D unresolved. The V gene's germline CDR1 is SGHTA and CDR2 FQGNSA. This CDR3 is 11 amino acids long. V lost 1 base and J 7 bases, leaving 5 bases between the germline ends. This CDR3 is CASSLGLEQYF. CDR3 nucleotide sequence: TGTGCCAGCAGCTTAGGCCTAGAGCAGTACTTC.

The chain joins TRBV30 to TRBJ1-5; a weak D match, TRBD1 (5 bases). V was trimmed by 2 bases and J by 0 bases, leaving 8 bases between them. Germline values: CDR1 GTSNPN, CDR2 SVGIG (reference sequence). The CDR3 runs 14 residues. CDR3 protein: CAWSMGLSNQPQHF. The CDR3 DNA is TGTGCCTGGAGTATGGGACTTAGCAATCAGCCCCAGCATTTT.

This CDR3 reads CASTTQGGLYGNEQFF. The CDR3 nucleotides are TGTGCCAGCACTACCCAGGGGGGACTTTACGGCAATGAGCAGTTCTTC. The gene calls are TRBV7-2 and TRBJ2-1, with D perhaps TRBD1 (7 bases). Per the germline V gene, CDR1 is SGHTA and CDR2 is FQGNSA. The V and J ends lost 7 bases and 6 bases respectively, with 22 bases between them. The CDR3 is made up of 16 amino acids.

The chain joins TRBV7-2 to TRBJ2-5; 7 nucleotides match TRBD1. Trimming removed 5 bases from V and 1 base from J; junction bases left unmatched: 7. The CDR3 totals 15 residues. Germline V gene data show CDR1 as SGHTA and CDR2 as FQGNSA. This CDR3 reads CASSPQTGTQETQYF. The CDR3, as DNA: TGTGCCAGCAGCCCCCAGACAGGGACCCAAGAGACCCAGTACTTC.

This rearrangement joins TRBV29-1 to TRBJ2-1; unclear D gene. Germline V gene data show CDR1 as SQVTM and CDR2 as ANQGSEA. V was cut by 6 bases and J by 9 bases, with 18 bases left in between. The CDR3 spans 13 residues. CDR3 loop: CSVGIYVNREQFF. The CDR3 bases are TGCAGCGTCGGAATCTACGTAAACCGTGAGCAGTTCTTC.

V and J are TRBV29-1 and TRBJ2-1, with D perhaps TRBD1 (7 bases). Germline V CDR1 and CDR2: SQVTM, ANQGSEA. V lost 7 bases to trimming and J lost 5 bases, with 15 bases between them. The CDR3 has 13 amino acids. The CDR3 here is CSARRGVNNEQFF. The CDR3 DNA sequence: TGCAGCGCACGCAGGGGGGTCAACAATGAGCAGTTCTTC.